This TCR beta chain derives from a study of T cell responses to AZD1222 COVID-19 vaccine. General observations from the study: Reportedly, nearly half the spike-specific TCRs target unmutated variant regions.

The repertoire was sequenced with immunoSEQ multiplex PCR; TCRdb's copy has only in-frame clones and lacks some. The sample carries tens of thousands of clones, roughly 90% recorded once. Of note for this clone: The antigen is undetermined.

This sample comprised peripheral blood, obtained on day 0 of AZD1222 vaccination. This clonotype was obtained from an adult in good health.

This chain's CDR3 is CASSRLTGANTEAFF. The CDR3 DNA reads as TGTGCCAGCAGCCGTTTGACAGGGGCGAACACTGAAGCTTTCTTT. The rearrangement joins TRBV7-8 to TRBJ1-1; 8 bases map to TRBD1. J was trimmed by 1 base and V by 5 bases; bases with no gene match: 6. From germline, CDR1 is SGHVS and CDR2 FQNEAQ. This CDR3 is built from 15 residues.